Following are 6 T cell receptor beta chains from one sample sequenced in a study of CD8 T cells in Susac syndrome. The RNA input was about 0.5 to 1 ug, and it was reverse transcribed with random hexamers. MiXCR was run by TCRdb on the immunoSEQ multiplex PCR reads, yielding one entry per CDR3 protein. The repertoire holds fewer than 90,000 distinct CDR3 sequences, with 90% to 95% as singletons. What was sequenced was CD8+ T cells from PBMCs. The receptors shown here come from a human donor with Susac syndrome.

The chain is built from TRBV29-1 and TRBJ2-7; maybe TRBD1 (6 bases). CDR1 and CDR2 (germline): SQVTM, ANQGSEA. The CDR3 sequence is 11 residues long. The V end was cut by 6 bases, the J end by 5 bases, with 11 bases between. CDR3: CSVVTGHEQYF. The CDR3 DNA is TGCAGCGTCGTAACAGGGCACGAGCAGTACTTC.

This chain uses TRBV13 with TRBJ1-1, with D maybe TRBD1 (6 bases). Germline V gives CDR1 PRHDT, CDR2 FYEKMQ (reference sequence). The CDR3 is 15 amino acids. Trimming left V 7 bases short and J 1 base short, with 16 bases between. The CDR3 coding sequence is TGTGCCAGCAACATCAGGGGAAGAAGGAACACTGAAGCTTTCTTT. It codes for CASNIRGRRNTEAFF.

The V call is TRBV10-3, the J call TRBJ2-5; D possibly corresponds to TRBD1 (6 bases). This CDR3 spans 14 amino acids. Germline-derived CDR1 and CDR2 are ENHRY and SYGVKD. Deletions cut 7 bases from V and 5 bases from J, with 17 bases between. The CDR3 nucleotides read TGTGCCATCAAAGACAAGGGGGAAAGGGAGACCCAGTACTTC. This encodes CAIKDKGERETQYF.

V and J are TRBV19 and TRBJ2-4, with a possible D match to TRBD1 (6 bases). Trimming left V 0 bases short and J 0 bases short, with 9 bases between. Germline V CDR1 and CDR2: LNHDA, SQIVND (reference sequence). The CDR3 spans 16 residues. The CDR3 sequence: CASSIDTGLAKNIQYF. CDR3 coding DNA: TGTGCCAGTAGTATAGATACAGGGCTAGCCAAAAACATTCAGTACTTC.

The CDR3 spells CASSIIVGEQFF. In nucleotides, the CDR3 is TGTGCCAGCAGCATCATAGTGGGTGAGCAGTTCTTC. The genes are TRBV7-2 and TRBJ2-1; unclear D gene. Germline V CDR1 and CDR2: SGHTA, FQGNSA. The CDR3 is 12 residues long. V lost 5 bases and J lost 9, with 11 bases in between.

The rearrangement uses TRBV20-1 and TRBJ2-1; 7 bases fit TRBD2. V shed 3 bases, J shed 2 bases, and the junction held 4 bases outside the gene matches. CDR3 size: 14 residues. CDR1 and CDR2 from the germline V gene are DFQATT and SNEGSKA (reference sequence). CDR3 protein: CSASSSGTYNEQFF. CDR3 bases: TGCAGTGCTAGTTCGAGCGGGACCTACAATGAGCAGTTCTTC.